This T cell receptor (beta chain) comes out of a study of blood T cell repertoires in COVID-19. As for the study in general: The samples span acute and convalescent COVID-19 from the United States, Italy and Spain. The cDNA or gDNA used as material had been derived from T cells, B-cell-depleted T cells, or PBMCs.

This CDR3 is 15 amino acids long. Germline CDR1 and CDR2: LNHNV and YYDKDF (reference sequence). Trimming took 6 bases from V and 4 from J, leaving 15 bases between them. In the original workflow: Cell counts per sample came from amplifying reference gene primers. Method: immunoSEQ multiplex PCR; TCRdb's copy keeps in-frame clones and lacks some. V and J calls and clone size are as listed in that table; D and trimming were resolved from the DNA. This table holds 200,000 or so clones, less than 90% found once. This rearrangement joins TRBV15 to TRBJ1-4; D is unresolved. The sample was peripheral blood. The receptor comes from a man aged 35 to 55 with active or convalescent COVID-19. CDR3 in DNA: TGTGCCACCAGACTGCAGGAGGGTCATAATGAAAAACTGTTTTTT. This encodes CATRLQEGHNEKLFF. Looking up the rest from reference TRBV15 and TRBJ1-4 gives the full variable domain: DAMVIQNPRYQVTQFGKPVTLSCSQTLNHNVMYWYQQKSSQAPKLLFHYYDKDFNNEADTPDNFQSRRPNTSFCFLDIRSPGLGDTAMYLCATRLQEGHNEKLFFGSGTQLSVL.